Below are 9 T cell receptor beta chains sequenced from a single sample in a study of regulatory T cells in long-lasting Graves disease (dated by TCRdb to 2020 to 2023). In light of the paper, this sample's time point label describes: newly diagnosed GD, antithyroid drugs for less than 3 months. For both TCR sequencing and RNA sequencing, RNA was extracted from PBMCs using TRIzol. The method was multiplex PCR. The instrument was an Illumina HiSeq 4000. iRepertoire HTBI primers and Arm-PCR amplification of CDR3 regions were used to construct TCR beta libraries. TCRdb passed the public sequencing reads through fastp at Q25 and MiXCR, retaining productive beta sequences. Each CDR3 protein appears once, grouped with its most common genes and DNA. This sample holds some 490,000 distinct CDR3 sequences; 9.5% to 15% were observed only once. The ten largest clonotypes hold approximately 9% of the sample. This sample also appeared in a second study, on T cells in Graves' hyperthyroidism and ophthalmopathy.

The input for sequencing was peripheral blood mononuclear cells (PBMCs), taken at new diagnosis, from a patient treated with antithyroid drugs. The receptors shown here come from a woman in her 30s with Graves disease. Donor details come from another sample of the same person, matched by shared clones.

V usage is TRBV6-1 and J usage is TRBJ2-2, with D possibly being TRBD1 (6 bases). Germline assignment: CDR1 MNHNS and CDR2 SASEGT. Trimming took off 3 bases at V and 4 bases at J, with 12 bases between the two ends. The CDR3 length is 15 residues. In DNA, the CDR3 is TGTGCCAGCAGTGACGGGACATCGCTCACCGGGGAGCTGTTTTTT. This codes for CASSDGTSLTGELFF.

CDR3 nucleotides: TGTGCCAGCAGCACCCGGGCGAACAATGAGCAGTTCTTC. This sequence encodes CASSTRANNEQFF. The gene calls are TRBV9 and TRBJ2-1; D not certain. Trimming removed 4 bases from V and 5 bases from J, with 10 bases in between. The CDR3 spans 13 residues. The germline V gene encodes CDR1 SGDLS and CDR2 YYNGEE.

This clonotype came up many times. The V and J genes are TRBV27 and TRBJ2-5, with D possibly called TRBD1 or TRBD2 (6 bases each). The CDR3 consists of 17 residues. V lost 3 bases and J 5 bases, leaving 22 bases between the germline ends. The germline V gene has CDR1 MNHEY and CDR2 SMNVEV (reference sequence). The CDR3 region is CASSFKEGRGSVETQYF. CDR3 in DNA: TGTGCCAGCAGTTTCAAGGAGGGCAGGGGTTCCGTTGAGACCCAGTACTTC.

This clonotype was found many times. The genes are TRBV18 and TRBJ2-3, with 9 bases fitting TRBD1. CDR1 is KGHSH and CDR2 is LQKENI in the germline V gene. V was pared by 2 bases and J by 5 bases, with 11 bases of the junction left unmatched. This CDR3 has 17 residues. CDR3 residues: CASSPLIQGADGDTQYF. The CDR3 bases are TGTGCCAGCTCACCATTAATACAGGGGGCAGACGGAGATACGCAGTATTTT.

Points on this clonotype: Since a far larger clone is one base different, this is likely a read error. The rearrangement links TRBV28 to TRBJ2-1; D gene uncertain. This CDR3 region has 12 residues. Looked up from germline, CDR1 is MDHEN and CDR2 is SYDVKM. Trimming shortened V by 2 bases and J by 9 bases, and 8 bases separated the two germline ends. Here the CDR3 reads CASSLRVGEQFF. The CDR3 nucleotides read TGTGCCAGCAGTTTAAGGGTTGGTGAGCAGTTCTTC.

This clonotype was recorded many times. J is TRBJ2-2 and V is TRBV6-2 or TRBV6-3; D remains ambiguous. V lost 2 bases and J lost 4, with 8 bases in between. The CDR3 length is 14 residues. Looked up from germline, CDR1 is MNHEY and CDR2 is SVGEGT. As DNA, the CDR3 is TGTGCCAGCAGTTACCCCCCAACCACCGGGGAGCTGTTTTTT. Amino acids: CASSYPPTTGELFF.

This clonotype was picked up many times. The chain combines TRBV7-2 with TRBJ2-7, with TRBD1 matching 8 bases. Per germline, CDR1 SGHTA and CDR2 FQGNSA. The CDR3 has 14 residues. Losses at the gene ends were 5 bases for V and 4 bases for J; bases not matched to a gene: 7. CDR3 coding DNA: TGTGCCAGCAGCACGAGGACAGGGATGTACGAGCAGTACTTC. Its protein is CASSTRTGMYEQYF.

This clonotype has ten or more counts. The gene calls are TRBV9 and TRBJ2-1; 9 nucleotides agree with TRBD2. This CDR3 is 15 amino acids long. The V and J ends lost 3 bases and 2 bases, in that order; junction bases with no gene match: 3. Germline lookup yields CDR1 SGDLS and CDR2 YYNGEE. CDR3 sequence: CASSGLAVPYNEQFF. The CDR3 bases are TGTGCCAGCAGCGGACTAGCGGTCCCCTACAATGAGCAGTTCTTC.

Ten or more counts support this clonotype. The V call is TRBV4-1, the J call TRBJ2-7; 8 bases are shared with TRBD2. The CDR3 covers 14 residues. V trimming: 3 bases; J trimming: 6 bases; junction bases outside the gene matches: 7. Looked up from germline, CDR1 is MGHRA and CDR2 is YSYEKL. The CDR3 DNA reads TGCGCCAGCAGCCACGCGGGAGGAACGGCCGAGCAGTACTTC. It specifies CASSHAGGTAEQYF.